These T cell receptor beta chains were read from a single sample in a study of graft-versus-host responses after intestinal transplantation. Libraries were prepared by immunoSEQ multiplex PCR; TCRdb keeps only in-frame clonotypes and omits some of them. The repertoire holds about 130,000 clones, 80% to 95% seen once, with around 0.19% in the top ten. These TCRs are of unknown antigen specificity. The sample consisted of unstimulated CD4+ T cells sorted from spleen or lymph node cells, taken before intestinal transplant. Every receptor here comes from a human donor who received an intestinal transplant. Both conserved end residues are part of each CDR3. A D gene is named only where the DNA matches it firmly. The size field is filled for only some rows; it gives once, few, many or a size class.

NA NA TRBJ2-3 TRBV11-3 TGTGCCAGCAGCTTAGACCGTTATACGCAGTATTTT CASSLDRYTQYF
NA TRBD1 TRBJ2-7 TRBV27 TGTGCCAGCAGCTGGACAGGGGGACCCTACGAGCAGTACTTC CASSWTGGPYEQYF
NA NA TRBJ2-5 TRBV6-5 TGTGCCAGCAGCCCCCCCGAAGGTCAAGAGACCCAGTACTTC CASSPPEGQETQYF
NA NA TRBJ1-1 TRBV28 TGTGCCAGCAGTTTAATTGTAGGACAGGAAGCTTTCTTT CASSLIVGQEAFF
NA TRBD2 TRBJ2-4 TRBV30 TGTGCCTGGAGTGTAGGTCGGGCAGGGGAGTTCGTAGCGGGAGAGAGTGGAGGCATTCAGTACTTC CAWSVGRAGEFVAGESGGIQYF
NA NA TRBJ2-5 TRBV28 TGTGCCAGCAGTTTAGAGCAGGCAGGGGAGACCCAGTACTTC CASSLEQAGETQYF
NA TRBD1 TRBJ2-5 TRBV19 TGTGCCAGTAGCCACGGACAGGGCCAAGAGACCCAGTACTTC CASSHGQGQETQYF
NA TRBD1 TRBJ2-7 TRBV2 TGTGCCAGCAGTGATAGAGACAGGGGTTCCTACGAGCAGTACTTC CASSDRDRGSYEQYF
NA TRBD1 TRBJ1-1 TRBV10-2 TGCGCCAGCAGACAGGGGGACACTGAAGCTTTCTTT CASRQGDTEAFF
NA NA TRBJ1-1 TRBV28 TGTGCCAGCAGTTCCCTTACAGGGTTTTGGACTGAAGCTTTCTTT CASSSLTGFWTEAFF
NA TRBD1 TRBJ2-2 TRBV29-1 TGCAGCGTCCGGACAGGGGTGAACACCGGGGAGCTGTTTTTT CSVRTGVNTGELFF
NA NA TRBJ2-7 TRBV7-2 TGTGCCAGCAGCTTTTCCTCCGTGAGCTCCTACGAGCAGTACTTC CASSFSSVSSYEQYF
NA NA TRBJ1-3 TRBV19 TGTGCCAGTAGTCCGGACTCTGGAAACACCATATATTTT CASSPDSGNTIYF
NA TRBD2 TRBJ2-1 TRBV25-1 TGTGCCAGCAGTGGAAGTACTAGCGGGGTAAGCTCCTACAATGAGCAGTTCTTC CASSGSTSGVSSYNEQFF
NA NA TRBJ2-2 TRBV5-1 TGCGCCAGCAGCTTCGAGGGGAGCACCGGGGAGCTGTTTTTT CASSFEGSTGELFF
NA NA TRBJ2-1 TRBV20-1 TGCAGTGCTAGGGATGACAATGAGCAGTTCTTC CSARDDNEQFF
NA TRBD1 TRBJ2-5 TRBV15 TGTGCCACCAGCATTAGAAGACAGGGAGTTGAGACCCAGTACTTC CATSIRRQGVETQYF
NA TRBD2 TRBJ2-2 TRBV6-5 TGTGCCAGCAGTTACTCGGCGGGAGGCCCCACCGGGGAGCTGTTTTTT CASSYSAGGPTGELFF
NA TRBD1 TRBJ2-3 TRBV7-3 TGTGCCAGCAGCCAGGGGGCAGATACGCAGTATTTT CASSQGADTQYF
once TRBD2 TRBJ2-1 TRBV7-3 TGTGCCAGCAGCTTAATCCGGACTAGCGGGAAGTACAATGAGCAGTTCTTC CASSLIRTSGKYNEQFF